This record concerns one T cell receptor beta chain sequence. The data originate from a study of cytomegalovirus exposure and HLA in healthy donors. 13 Jbeta primers and 60 Vbeta primers were used for the PCR. Some clones are missing from TCRdb's copy, which holds only in-frame ones; the method was immunoSEQ multiplex PCR. Here the sample table reports roughly 76,000 clones. Trimming took 6 bases from V and 2 from J, leaving 16 bases between them. CDR1 and CDR2 from the germline V gene are MGHDK and SYGVNS. This CDR3 contains 15 residues. The sequenced material came from PBMCs. The genes are TRBV25-1 and TRBJ1-2; the D is unclear. The sequence derives from a female donor in good health and CMV-seropositive. CDR3 sequence: CASSHYGEKNYGYTF. The CDR3 DNA reads as TGTGCCAGCAGCCACTACGGAGAAAAGAACTATGGCTACACCTTC.